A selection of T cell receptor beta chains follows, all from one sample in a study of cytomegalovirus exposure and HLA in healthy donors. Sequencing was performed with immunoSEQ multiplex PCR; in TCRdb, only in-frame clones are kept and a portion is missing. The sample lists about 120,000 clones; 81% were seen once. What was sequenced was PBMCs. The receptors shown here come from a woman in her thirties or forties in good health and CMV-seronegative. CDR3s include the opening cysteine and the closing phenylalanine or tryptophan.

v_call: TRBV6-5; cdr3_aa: CASSYSGTEGETQYF
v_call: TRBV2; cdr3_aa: CASSDNRNQETQYF
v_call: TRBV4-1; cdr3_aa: CASSQGSSNTGELFF
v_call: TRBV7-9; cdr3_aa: CASSSDRENTEAFF
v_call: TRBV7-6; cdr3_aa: CACTGTSNTGELFF
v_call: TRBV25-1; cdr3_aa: CASRRRGLAGSGANVLTF
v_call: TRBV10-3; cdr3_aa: CATAGPGSNEQFF
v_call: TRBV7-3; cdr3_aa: CASSLTWREGIDTQYF
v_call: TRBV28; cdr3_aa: CASSLTGTSGRAAGELFF
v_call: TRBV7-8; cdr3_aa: CASSYTLDSYGYTF
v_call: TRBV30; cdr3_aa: CAWSGGGKETQYF
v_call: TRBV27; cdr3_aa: CASSLDGGPYNSPLHF
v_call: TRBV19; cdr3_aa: CASSTRQGSYEQYF
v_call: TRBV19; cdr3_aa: CASSIVAGGYYGYTF
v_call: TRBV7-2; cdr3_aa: CASSLAGPGADRGSYEQYF
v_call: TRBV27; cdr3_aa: CASSLSTTGGYGYTF
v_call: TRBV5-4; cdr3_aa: CASSLALSSYNEQFF
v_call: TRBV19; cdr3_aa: CASSLSRGLNTEAFF
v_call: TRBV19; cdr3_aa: CASSPSERPLDNEQFF
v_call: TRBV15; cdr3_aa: CATSRDKQGRNQPQHF
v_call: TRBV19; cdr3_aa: CASSMTSGRSYNEQFF
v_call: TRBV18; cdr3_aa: CASSPGTGRYEQYF
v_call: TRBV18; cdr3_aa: CASSPLPSGTHYEQYF
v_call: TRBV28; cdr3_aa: CASSSLTERDTEAFF
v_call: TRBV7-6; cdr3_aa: CASSLSTGPQYTIYF